This paragraph covers one TCR beta chain sequence. The antigen is not known. Germline V gene sequence: CDR1 MNHNS, CDR2 SASEGT. The CDR3 runs to 12 residues. Trimming removed 8 bases at V and 4 bases at J, with 11 bases between. It was with 60 Vbeta and 13 Jbeta primers that the PCR ran. TCRdb keeps only in-frame clones here, not all; method: immunoSEQ multiplex PCR. There are about 120,000 clones in the sample; around 67% occur only once, and around 4% lies in the top ten. This entry comes from a study of cytomegalovirus exposure and HLA in healthy donors. General observations from the study: Later work showed greater clonal expansion in HLA-associated TCR beta chains than in equally common others. In a later analysis, CMV-associated beta chains were mostly HLA-associated, it appeared.

This sequence joins TRBV6-1 and TRBJ1-2, with D possibly being TRBD1 (5 bases). Sequencing was performed on PBMCs. The sequence was collected from a woman in her thirties or forties in good health and CMV-seronegative. DNA for the CDR3: TGTGCCAGCCAGGGTTTTACCTATGGCTACACCTTC. Translated: CASQGFTYGYTF.